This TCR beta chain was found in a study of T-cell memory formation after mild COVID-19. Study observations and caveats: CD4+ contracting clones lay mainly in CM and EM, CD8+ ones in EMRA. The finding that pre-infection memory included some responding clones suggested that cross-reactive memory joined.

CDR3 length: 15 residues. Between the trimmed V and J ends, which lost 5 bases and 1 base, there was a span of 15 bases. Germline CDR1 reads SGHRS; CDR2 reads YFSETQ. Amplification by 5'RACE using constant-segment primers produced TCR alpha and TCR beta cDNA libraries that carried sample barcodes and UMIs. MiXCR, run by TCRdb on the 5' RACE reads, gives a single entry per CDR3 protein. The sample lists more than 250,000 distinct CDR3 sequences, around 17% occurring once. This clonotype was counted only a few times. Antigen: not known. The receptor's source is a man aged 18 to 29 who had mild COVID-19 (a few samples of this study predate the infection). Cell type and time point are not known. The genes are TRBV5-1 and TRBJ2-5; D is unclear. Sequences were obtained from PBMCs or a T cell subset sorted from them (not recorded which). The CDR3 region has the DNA TGCGCCAGCAGGAGGACCGGTACCCGCCAAGAGACCCAGTACTTC. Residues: CASRRTGTRQETQYF.